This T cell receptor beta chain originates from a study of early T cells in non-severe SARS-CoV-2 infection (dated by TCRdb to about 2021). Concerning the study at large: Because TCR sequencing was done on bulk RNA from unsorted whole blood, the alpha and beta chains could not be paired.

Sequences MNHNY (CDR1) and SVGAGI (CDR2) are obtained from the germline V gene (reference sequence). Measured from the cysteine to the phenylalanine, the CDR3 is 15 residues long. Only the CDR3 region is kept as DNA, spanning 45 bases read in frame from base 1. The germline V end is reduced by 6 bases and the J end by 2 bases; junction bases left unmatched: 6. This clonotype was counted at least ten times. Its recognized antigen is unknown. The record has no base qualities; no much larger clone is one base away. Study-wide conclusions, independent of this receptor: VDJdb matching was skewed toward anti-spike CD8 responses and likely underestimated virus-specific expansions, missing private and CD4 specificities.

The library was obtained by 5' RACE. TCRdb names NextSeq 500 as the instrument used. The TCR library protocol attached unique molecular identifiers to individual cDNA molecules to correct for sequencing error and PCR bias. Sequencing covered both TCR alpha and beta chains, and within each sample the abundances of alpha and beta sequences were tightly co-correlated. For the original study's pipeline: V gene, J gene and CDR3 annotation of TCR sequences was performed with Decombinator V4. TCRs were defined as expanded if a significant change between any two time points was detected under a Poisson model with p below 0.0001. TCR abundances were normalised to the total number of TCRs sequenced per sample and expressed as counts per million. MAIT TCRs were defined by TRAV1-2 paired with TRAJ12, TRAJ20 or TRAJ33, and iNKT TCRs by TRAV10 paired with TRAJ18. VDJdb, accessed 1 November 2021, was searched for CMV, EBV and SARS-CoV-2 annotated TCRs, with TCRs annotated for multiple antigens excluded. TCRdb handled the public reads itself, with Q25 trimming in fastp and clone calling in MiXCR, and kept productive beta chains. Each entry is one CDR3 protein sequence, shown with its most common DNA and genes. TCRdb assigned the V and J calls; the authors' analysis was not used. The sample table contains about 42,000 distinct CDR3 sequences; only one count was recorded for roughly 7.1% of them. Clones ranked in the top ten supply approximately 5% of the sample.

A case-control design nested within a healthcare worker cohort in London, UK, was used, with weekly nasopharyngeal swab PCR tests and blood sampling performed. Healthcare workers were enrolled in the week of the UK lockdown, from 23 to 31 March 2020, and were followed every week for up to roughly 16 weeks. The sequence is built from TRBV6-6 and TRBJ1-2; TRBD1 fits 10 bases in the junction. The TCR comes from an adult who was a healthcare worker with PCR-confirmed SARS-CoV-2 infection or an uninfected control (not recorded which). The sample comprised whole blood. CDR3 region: CASSPSGQGNYGYTF. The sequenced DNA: TGTGCCAGCAGCCCATCGGGACAGGGGAACTATGGCTACACCTTC.